Listed here are 32 T cell receptor beta chains from one sample, sequenced in a study of blood T cells in healthy people across ages. The authors ran a second PCR of about 7 to 11 cycles using a sample-barcoded 5' primer and a J-beta primer mix. TCRdb re-analysed the 5' RACE reads in MiXCR, keeping a single row per CDR3 protein. The sample consists of about 1,400,000 distinct CDR3 sequences, around 59% of them appearing once. Sequencing was carried out using blood. These receptors all come from a man between 18 and 35 years old in good health.

This clonotype has a handful of counts. The chain carries TRBV5-5 and TRBJ1-1; D remains unclear. This CDR3 is 13 amino acids long. Trimming cost V 5 bases and J 4 bases, with 12 bases left between them. Germline V CDR1 and CDR2: SGHKS, YYEKEE (reference sequence). CDR3 in amino acids: CASSGSVATEAFF. The CDR3 nucleotides are TGTGCCAGCAGTGGGAGTGTGGCCACTGAAGCTTTCTTT. Complete variable domain (other parts from reference TRBV5-5 and TRBJ1-1): DAGVTQSPTHLIKTRGQQVTLRCSPISGHKSVSWYQQVLGQGPQFIFQYYEKEERGRGNFPDRFSARQFPNYSSELNVNALLLGDSALYLCASSGSVATEAFFGQGTRLTVV.

The gene calls are TRBV5-5 and TRBJ2-3; the D is unclear. The germline gives CDR1 SGHKS, CDR2 YYEKEE (reference sequence). The CDR3 length is 14 residues. V was trimmed by 4 bases and J by 1 base, leaving 10 bases between them. Here the CDR3 reads CASSPEDRTDTQYF. The CDR3 DNA reads as TGTGCCAGCAGCCCAGAGGACCGCACAGATACGCAGTATTTT.

The rearrangement joins TRBV30 to TRBJ1-4; 7 positions agree with TRBD1. The length of the CDR3 is 13 residues. The junction had 5 bases not matched to a gene; V was cut back by 7 bases and J by 3 bases. CDR1 and CDR2 from the germline V gene are GTSNPN and SVGIG (reference sequence). CDR3 sequence reads: CALQGRANEKLFF. The DNA of the CDR3 is TGTGCCTTACAGGGGAGGGCTAATGAAAAACTGTTTTTT.

This clonotype was observed a single time. The V call is TRBV9, the J call TRBJ2-4, with D possibly being TRBD1 (5 bases). V lost 3 bases and J lost 9, with 16 bases in between. This CDR3 has 14 residues. CDR1 is SGDLS, CDR2 YYNGEE, per germline. The CDR3 loop reads CASSARQQGSIQYF. The CDR3 DNA is TGTGCCAGCAGCGCCCGACAGCAAGGATCCATTCAGTACTTC.

This clonotype appeared once. The rearrangement links TRBV11-2 to TRBJ2-1; D unresolved. Germline values: CDR1 SGHAT, CDR2 FQNNGV. CDR3 length: 15 residues. V lost 8 bases to trimming and J lost 4 bases, with 18 bases between them. CDR3 in amino acids: CASQKTFVVYNEQFF. The CDR3 region has the DNA TGTGCCAGCCAGAAGACGTTCGTAGTGTACAATGAGCAGTTCTTC.

In this sample, this clonotype turned up a few times. The V call is TRBV12-3 or TRBV12-4, the J call TRBJ1-1; TRBD1 agrees at 8 bases. The CDR3 contains 15 residues. Germline trimming cut 3 bases from V and 2 bases from J; bases unmatched to any gene: 5. CDR3 loop: CASSFSGTGNTEAFF. The CDR3 nucleotides read TGTGCCAGCAGTTTCTCCGGGACAGGTAACACTGAAGCTTTCTTT.

This clonotype was detected a few times. V usage is TRBV7-8 and J usage is TRBJ2-7; the D is unclear. Germline V gene lookup returns CDR1 SGHVS and CDR2 FQNEAQ. Deletions cut 5 bases from V and 6 bases from J, with 14 bases between. The CDR3 covers 13 residues. CDR3 sequence reads: CASSRYHNAEQYF. The CDR3, as DNA: TGTGCCAGCAGCCGGTATCATAATGCCGAGCAGTACTTC.

This clonotype was detected only once. The chain employs TRBV20-1 and TRBJ2-2; 9 positions agree with TRBD2. CDR1 and CDR2 (germline): DFQATT, SNEGSKA (reference sequence). This CDR3 spans 14 amino acids. J was trimmed by 4 bases and V by 3 bases; bases with no gene match: 3. CDR3 loop: CSARLLAGTGELFF. The CDR3, as DNA: TGCAGTGCTAGGCTACTAGCGGGCACCGGGGAGCTGTTTTTT.

This clonotype has only a few counts. V is TRBV4-3 and J is TRBJ2-5; unclear D gene. The CDR3 totals 17 residues. V lost 0 bases and J 11 bases, leaving 25 bases between the germline ends. In germline, CDR1 is LGHNA, CDR2 YSLEER. CDR3 loop: CASSQELGIPAHNEQYF. The DNA for the CDR3 is TGCGCCAGCAGCCAAGAGCTTGGGATTCCCGCGCACAATGAGCAGTACTTC.

V gene TRBV3-1 combines with J gene TRBJ2-4; 11 bases are shared with TRBD2. The J call is doubtful: the DNA matches TRBJ2-7 better. The CDR3 has 17 residues. CDR1 LGHDT and CDR2 YNNKEL come from the germline V gene (reference sequence). CDR3 nucleotides: TGTGCCAGCAGCCAAGAGGGTAGACTAGCGGGACGCTACGAGCAGTACTTC. Its translation is CASSQEGRLAGRYEQYF.

The chain joins TRBV7-2 to TRBJ1-3, with unresolved D. The V gene lost 5 bases and the J gene lost 4 bases, with 9 bases spanning the gap. The CDR3 is made up of 13 amino acids. CDR1 and CDR2 from the germline V gene are SGHTA and FQGNSA. The CDR3 reads CASSGEWGNTIYF. The DNA of the CDR3 is TGTGCCAGCAGCGGAGAGTGGGGAAACACCATATATTTT.

The chain joins TRBV2 to TRBJ2-7; D is uncertain. The CDR3 has 14 amino acids. Trimming shortened V by 3 bases and J by 4 bases, and 13 bases separated the two germline ends. Germline-derived CDR1 and CDR2 are SNHLY and FYNNEI. CDR3 sequence (DNA): TGTGCCAGCAGTGACCGGCAAGAGGCATACGAGCAGTACTTC. Protein product: CASSDRQEAYEQYF.

The table lists this clonotype with many counts. The chain links TRBV29-1 to TRBJ2-7; TRBD1 matches at 9 bases. Germline V gives CDR1 SQVTM, CDR2 ANQGSEA. The V gene end was trimmed by 3 bases and the J gene end by 3 bases; junction bases not matched to a gene: 6. The CDR3 is made up of 14 amino acids. CDR3 amino acids: CSVDGGQGRYEQYF. The CDR3 DNA follows: TGCAGCGTTGATGGGGGACAGGGCCGCTACGAGCAGTACTTC.

This clonotype was counted a few times. This rearrangement joins TRBV7-9 to TRBJ2-1, with D possibly TRBD2 on 5 matching bases. The CDR3 length is 14 residues. The germline gives CDR1 SEHNR, CDR2 FQNEAQ (reference sequence). The V and J ends lost 3 bases and 2 bases respectively, with 8 bases between them. DNA of the CDR3: TGTGCCAGCAGCTTGGAGGACGCCTACAATGAGCAGTTCTTC. It codes for CASSLEDAYNEQFF.

J is TRBJ1-1 and V is TRBV13; a possible D gene is TRBD1 (5 bases). This CDR3 spans 14 amino acids. Trimming removed 5 bases at V and 3 bases at J, with 13 bases between. Germline CDR1 reads PRHDT; CDR2 reads FYEKMQ (reference sequence). The CDR3 DNA is TGTGCCAGCAGCCAGTGGGACGCCGACACTGAAGCTTTCTTT. It encodes CASSQWDADTEAFF.

The gene calls are TRBV7-9 and TRBJ2-3; D is tentatively TRBD1 or TRBD2 (5 bases each). Germline CDR1 SEHNR, CDR2 FQNEAQ (reference sequence). V lost 5 bases and J 0 bases, leaving 15 bases between the germline ends. CDR3 length equals 16 residues. Written as DNA, the CDR3 is TGTGCCAGCAGCCGGGGCTATGAATCTAGCACAGATACGCAGTATTTT. Translating it yields CASSRGYESSTDTQYF.

V gene TRBV25-1 combines with J gene TRBJ2-7; possible D gene TRBD1, 6 bases. This CDR3 has 12 residues. CDR1 is MGHDK, CDR2 SYGVNS, per germline. Deletions cut 1 base from V and 5 bases from J, with 6 bases between. The CDR3, as DNA: TGTGCCAGCAGTGAATGGGGGCACGAGCAGTACTTC. This translates into CASSEWGHEQYF.

J is TRBJ1-2 and V is TRBV27; 8 nucleotides agree with TRBD1. Germline loops: CDR1 MNHEY, CDR2 SMNVEV (reference sequence). Germline trimming cut 6 bases from V and 5 bases from J; bases unmatched to any gene: 5. This CDR3 is 13 amino acids long. The CDR3 spells CASRRTGIYGYTF. In nucleotides, the CDR3 is TGTGCCAGCAGGAGGACAGGGATATATGGCTACACCTTC.

This chain uses TRBV27 with TRBJ1-6; D ambiguous. The germline CDR1 and CDR2 sequences are MNHEY and SMNVEV (reference sequence). Trimming left V 5 bases short and J 7 bases short, with 6 bases between. This CDR3 spans 12 amino acids. The CDR3 DNA is TGTGCCAGCAGTCCACTCAATTCACCCCTCCACTTT. It encodes CASSPLNSPLHF.

The chain uses TRBV20-1 and TRBJ2-5, with D perhaps matching TRBD1 (5 bases). The assigned J gene may be wrong: the sequence end matches TRBJ2-7 better. This CDR3 is built from 14 residues. Germline CDR1 reads DFQATT; CDR2 reads SNEGSKA (reference sequence). CDR3: CSARDLVDTYEQYF. The CDR3 DNA follows: TGCAGTGCTAGAGATCTTGTGGACACCTACGAGCAGTACTTC.

This clonotype showed up just a few times. The J gene is TRBJ2-7, the V gene TRBV10-3; D might be TRBD1 (7 bases). The CDR3 extends over 14 amino acids. V dropped 7 bases and J dropped 5 bases, with 18 bases sitting between them. The V gene's germline CDR1 is ENHRY and CDR2 SYGVKD. The CDR3 loop is CAINGGGTVDEQYF. In nucleotides, the CDR3 is TGTGCCATCAATGGGGGCGGGACAGTTGACGAGCAGTACTTC.

The chain recombines TRBV7-9 with TRBJ2-7; D tentatively reads TRBD1 or TRBD2 (7 bases each). Trimming pared 4 bases from V and 3 bases from J, leaving 16 bases between. The CDR3 totals 15 residues. In germline, CDR1 is SEHNR, CDR2 FQNEAQ (reference sequence). The CDR3 protein is CASSSRGGDSYEQYF. CDR3 bases: TGTGCCAGCAGCTCAAGAGGGGGGGACAGCTACGAGCAGTACTTC.

The chain carries TRBV3-1 and TRBJ2-1; D gene ambiguous. The J call may not be correct, given that the DNA end is closer to TRBJ2-7. CDR3 length: 13 amino acids. Germline CDR1 and CDR2: LGHDT and YNNKEL (reference sequence). CDR3 DNA sequence: TGTGCCAGCAGCCAAGTTAGTAGAAATGAGCAGTACTTC. Its protein is CASSQVSRNEQYF.

The chain links TRBV10-3 to TRBJ1-5, with TRBD1 identical over 8 bases. Per germline, CDR1 ENHRY and CDR2 SYGVKD. The CDR3 runs 13 residues. J was trimmed by 7 bases and V by 6 bases; bases with no gene match: 5. Here the CDR3 reads CAIRAQGDQPQHF. CDR3 coding DNA: TGTGCCATCAGAGCACAGGGGGACCAGCCCCAGCATTTT.

V and J are TRBV4-1 and TRBJ1-5, with 8 bases identical to TRBD1. V was clipped by 1 base and J by 4 bases; unmatched bases: 6. CDR1 MGHRA and CDR2 YSYEKL come from the germline V gene. This CDR3 contains 16 residues. The CDR3 DNA sequence: TGCGCCAGCAGCCAAGTAAGACAGGGGAGGAATCAGCCCCAGCATTTT. Its protein product is CASSQVRQGRNQPQHF.

This chain joins TRBV2 and TRBJ2-7; 7 bases are shared with TRBD2. Trimming removed 6 bases from V and 4 bases from J; junction bases left unmatched: 6. The CDR3 has 13 amino acids. CDR1 is SNHLY, CDR2 FYNNEI, per germline. The CDR3 DNA reads as TGTGCCAGCAGCCGGGAGGTCTTTTACGAGCAGTACTTC. Its protein product is CASSREVFYEQYF.

The chain combines TRBV14 with TRBJ2-2; D gene uncertain. Germline lookup yields CDR1 SGHDN and CDR2 FVKESK. This CDR3 spans 17 amino acids. The germline V and J ends were trimmed by 0 bases and 3 bases, with 14 bases remaining between them. The chain's CDR3 is CASSQDLVSRYTGELFF. The CDR3 DNA sequence: TGTGCCAGCAGCCAAGATTTGGTTAGCCGCTACACCGGGGAGCTGTTTTTT.

J is TRBJ2-1 and V is TRBV20-1; 9 nucleotides agree with TRBD2. The J segment lost 2 bases and the V segment lost 2 bases, leaving 10 bases of the junction unmatched. Germline CDR1 reads DFQATT; CDR2 reads SNEGSKA (reference sequence). This CDR3 contains 17 residues. The CDR3 reads CSARNRTSGFTYNEQFF. As DNA, the CDR3 is TGCAGTGCTAGAAATCGTACTAGCGGGTTTACCTACAATGAGCAGTTCTTC.

This clonotype was found a few times. The chain carries TRBV25-1 and TRBJ1-2; D not resolved. From germline, CDR1 is MGHDK and CDR2 SYGVNS. Trimming took off 5 bases at V and 4 bases at J, with 8 bases between the two ends. The CDR3 runs 12 residues. CDR3 residues: CASSRNAYGYTF. CDR3 DNA: TGTGCCAGCAGTCGGAACGCCTATGGCTACACCTTC.

V usage is TRBV4-1 and J usage is TRBJ1-4; D ambiguous. V was trimmed by 1 base and J by 4 bases, leaving 10 bases between them. The CDR3 loop spans 15 amino acids. The germline V gene encodes CDR1 MGHRA and CDR2 YSYEKL. CDR3 residues: CASSQVAALNEKLFF. The CDR3 nucleotides read TGCGCCAGCAGCCAAGTCGCGGCCCTTAATGAAAAACTGTTTTTT.

A note on this clonotype: A clone one base away is much larger, so this may be a read error. The chain is built from TRBV6-4 and TRBJ2-3, with a weak D call TRBD1 (6 bases). CDR1 is MRHNA, CDR2 SNTAGT, per germline. This CDR3 contains 15 residues. The CDR3 DNA reads as TGTGCCAGCAGTGACTCGGGGGTAGCGACAGGTACGCAGTATTTT. Amino acid sequence: CASSDSGVATGTQYF.

V is TRBV6-4 and J is TRBJ2-1; D uncertain. V lost 7 bases and J lost 0, with 16 bases in between. Germline CDR1 is MRHNA and CDR2 is SNTAGT. The CDR3 covers 16 residues. The CDR3 is CASIPPRNLSYNEQFF. For the CDR3, the DNA is TGTGCCAGCATTCCACCCAGGAATCTCTCCTACAATGAGCAGTTCTTC.